These T cell receptor beta chains were read from a single sample in a study of blood T cell repertoires in COVID-19. Method: immunoSEQ multiplex PCR; TCRdb's copy keeps in-frame clones and lacks some. The sample yields fewer than 55,000 clones, approximately 85% seen once. The sequenced sample was peripheral blood. These receptors came from a woman older than 75 with COVID-19, enrolled during active disease. CDR3s include the opening cysteine and the closing phenylalanine or tryptophan. Each record gives: J gene, V gene, D gene, CDR3 protein. A D gene is named only where the DNA matches it firmly.

j_call: TRBJ2-2; v_call: TRBV2; d_call: -; cdr3_aa: CARRDTHTGELFF
j_call: TRBJ1-2; v_call: TRBV27; d_call: -; cdr3_aa: CASSPRENFYGYTF
j_call: TRBJ1-5; v_call: TRBV30; d_call: TRBD1; cdr3_aa: CAWSRDSINQPQHF
j_call: TRBJ1-6; v_call: TRBV7-9; d_call: -; cdr3_aa: CASSLGAPDSPLHF
j_call: TRBJ2-3; v_call: TRBV7-8; d_call: TRBD2; cdr3_aa: CASSTRPLGGDTDTQYF
j_call: TRBJ2-7; v_call: TRBV19; d_call: TRBD2; cdr3_aa: CASSMDSGGRGYEQYF
j_call: TRBJ2-7; v_call: TRBV7-2; d_call: TRBD2; cdr3_aa: CASSLPGLGGYEQYF
j_call: TRBJ2-1; v_call: TRBV19; d_call: -; cdr3_aa: CASTGYHEQFF
j_call: TRBJ2-3; v_call: TRBV5-6; d_call: -; cdr3_aa: CASGKLGIGGGNADTQYF
j_call: TRBJ2-5; v_call: TRBV10-3; d_call: TRBD2; cdr3_aa: CAIRTGTSSETQYF
j_call: TRBJ2-1; v_call: TRBV6-5; d_call: TRBD2; cdr3_aa: CASARLALFNEQFF
j_call: TRBJ2-5; v_call: TRBV7-9; d_call: -; cdr3_aa: CASSLDRGETQYF
j_call: TRBJ2-2; v_call: TRBV9; d_call: TRBD2; cdr3_aa: CASSPKGGRDTGELFF
j_call: TRBJ1-5; v_call: TRBV28; d_call: -; cdr3_aa: CASSLGRENQPQHF
j_call: TRBJ1-1; v_call: TRBV27; d_call: -; cdr3_aa: CASRQGRHLNTEAFF
j_call: TRBJ1-2; v_call: TRBV28; d_call: TRBD1; cdr3_aa: CASRPTRQGGGVSYGYTF
j_call: TRBJ2-2; v_call: TRBV30; d_call: TRBD2; cdr3_aa: CAWLIAGVSTGELFF
j_call: TRBJ1-2; v_call: TRBV28; d_call: -; cdr3_aa: CASRERDNEYYGYTF
j_call: TRBJ2-1; v_call: TRBV9; d_call: -; cdr3_aa: CASSVTTGVGNEQFF
j_call: TRBJ2-1; v_call: TRBV27; d_call: -; cdr3_aa: CASSLGNEQFF
j_call: TRBJ2-2; v_call: TRBV25-1; d_call: -; cdr3_aa: CASSGQANTGELFF
j_call: TRBJ2-2; v_call: TRBV29-1; d_call: TRBD2; cdr3_aa: CSGQREFTGELFF
j_call: TRBJ2-3; v_call: TRBV30; d_call: TRBD2; cdr3_aa: CAWSRSGRPDTQYF
j_call: TRBJ1-1; v_call: TRBV5-8; d_call: -; cdr3_aa: CASRLDARGTEAFF
j_call: TRBJ1-4; v_call: TRBV3-1/TRBV3-2; d_call: -; cdr3_aa: CASSQGRTNNEKLFF
j_call: TRBJ2-1; v_call: TRBV2; d_call: -; cdr3_aa: CASSDSVGGYNEQFF
j_call: TRBJ2-7; v_call: TRBV6-5; d_call: TRBD1; cdr3_aa: CASTSPDRGLYEQYF
j_call: TRBJ2-7; v_call: TRBV27; d_call: TRBD1; cdr3_aa: CASSLSLGGRDPYEQYF
j_call: TRBJ1-5; v_call: TRBV23-1; d_call: TRBD1; cdr3_aa: CASSPGQGHQPQHF
j_call: TRBJ2-6; v_call: TRBV6-1; d_call: -; cdr3_aa: CASSDLGGYTGANVLTF
j_call: TRBJ1-5; v_call: TRBV7-9; d_call: -; cdr3_aa: CASSLGTYSNQPQHF
j_call: TRBJ2-5; v_call: TRBV4-1; d_call: TRBD2; cdr3_aa: CASSQDGTSGGETQYF